These 13 T cell receptor beta chains came from one sample sequenced in a study of response to subunit inactivated influenza vaccine. TCRdb reanalysed the RT-PCR reads using MiXCR and keeps one entry per CDR3 protein. The repertoire holds fewer than 350,000 distinct CDR3 sequences, with 21% as singletons. The specimen comprised PBMCs from blood, sampled 21 months after vaccination. Receptors were obtained from a man between 50 and 75 years old who received an inactivated influenza vaccine.

The chain couples TRBV20-1 to TRBJ1-1; no firm D call. This CDR3 contains 13 residues. CDR1 DFQATT and CDR2 SNEGSKA come from the germline V gene (reference sequence). The ends were cut back, 0 bases at V and 3 bases at J, with 8 bases in the middle. CDR3 amino acids: CSAREYGDTEAFF. The CDR3 DNA follows: TGCAGTGCTAGAGAGTATGGAGACACTGAAGCTTTCTTT.

This clonotype was observed a few times. This chain uses TRBV6-5 with TRBJ1-1, with TRBD1 matching over 7 bases. With V trimmed by 5 bases and J by 5 bases, 8 bases remained unmatched. This CDR3 has 14 residues. Germline V CDR1 and CDR2: MNHEY, SVGAGI. The CDR3 sequence: CASSNRQGGTEAFF. CDR3 DNA sequence: TGTGCCAGCAGTAATCGACAGGGAGGGACTGAAGCTTTCTTT.

This clonotype was recorded a few times. The chain links TRBV29-1 to TRBJ1-2, with a tentative D call TRBD1 (6 bases). The CDR3 consists of 11 residues. Germline V gene data show CDR1 as SQVTM and CDR2 as ANQGSEA. The V end lost 5 bases, the J end lost 2 bases, and 6 bases lay between the germline ends. The CDR3 nucleotides are TGCAGCGTTCAGGGGAACTATGGCTACACCTTC. Translation gives CSVQGNYGYTF.

The CDR3 sequence: CASSRDRGLRGDQPQHF. In nucleotides, the CDR3 is TGTGCCAGCAGCCGGGACAGGGGGCTCCGGGGCGATCAGCCCCAGCATTTT. The chain uses TRBV12-3 or TRBV12-4 and TRBJ1-5; 12 bases are shared with TRBD1. The CDR3 sequence is 17 residues long. V shed 6 bases, J shed 5 bases, and the junction held 11 bases outside the gene matches.

This clonotype came up many times. This chain joins TRBV3-1 and TRBJ1-1, with a weak D call TRBD1 (6 bases). Trimming removed 0 bases from V and 3 bases from J, with 11 bases in between. CDR3 length equals 15 residues. Per the germline V gene, CDR1 is LGHDT and CDR2 is YNNKEL (reference sequence). DNA of the CDR3: TGTGCCAGCAGCCAAGAGAGCTGGACAGACACTGAAGCTTTCTTT. It specifies CASSQESWTDTEAFF.

This clonotype was detected many times. The chain uses TRBV7-9 and TRBJ1-1, with unresolved D. Trimming took off 1 base at V and 3 bases at J, with 15 bases between the two ends. The CDR3 is 16 residues long. CDR1 is SEHNR, CDR2 FQNEAQ, per germline (reference sequence). This CDR3 reads CASSLGWYGSDTEAFF. CDR3 sequence (DNA): TGTGCCAGCAGCTTAGGATGGTACGGAAGTGACACTGAAGCTTTCTTT.

This clonotype occurred many times. V usage is TRBV24-1 and J usage is TRBJ2-2; 10 bases fit TRBD1. V trimming: 3 bases; J trimming: 5 bases; junction bases outside the gene matches: 2. The CDR3 is made up of 15 amino acids. CDR1 is KGHDR and CDR2 is SFDVKD in the germline V gene. The CDR3 DNA sequence: TGTGCCACCAGTGATCCGGGACAGGGGACCGGGGAGCTGTTTTTT. Its translation: CATSDPGQGTGELFF.

This chain joins TRBV10-3 and TRBJ1-2; the D is unclear. Trimming took 5 bases from V and 4 from J, leaving 14 bases between them. Germline V gives CDR1 ENHRY, CDR2 SYGVKD. The length of the CDR3 is 14 residues. CDR3 bases: TGTGCCATCAGTATAAGATCAGAGGGCTATGGCTACACCTTC. Its translation: CAISIRSEGYGYTF.

This clonotype was counted a few times. The rearrangement uses TRBV28 and TRBJ2-1; TRBD1 might be the D (6 bases). The V gene lost 4 bases and the J gene lost 6 bases, with 16 bases spanning the gap. This CDR3 spans 15 amino acids. From germline, CDR1 is MDHEN and CDR2 SYDVKM. The CDR3 DNA sequence: TGTGCCAGCAGTTCCTCAGGGGCCCCGGGCAATGAGCAGTTCTTC. It translates to CASSSSGAPGNEQFF.

The chain employs TRBV24-1 and TRBJ1-1, with no clear D. V was clipped by 3 bases and J by 1 base, with 5 bases between them. Per germline, CDR1 KGHDR and CDR2 SFDVKD. The CDR3 contains 13 residues. The CDR3 coding sequence is TGTGCCACCAGTGATCTATGGAACACTGAAGCTTTCTTT. As protein: CATSDLWNTEAFF.

The J gene is TRBJ1-2, the V gene TRBV7-2; possible D gene TRBD1, 6 bases. The V and J ends lost 5 bases and 7 bases respectively, with 17 bases between them. This CDR3 is built from 14 residues. CDR1 is SGHTA and CDR2 is FQGNSA in the germline V gene. CDR3 sequence (DNA): TGTGCCAGCAGCCCGCGGAACAGGGATGGTGGCTACACCTTC. It yields the protein CASSPRNRDGGYTF.

This clonotype was detected many times. V is TRBV4-1 and J is TRBJ1-1; 7 bases map to TRBD1. CDR3 length: 14 amino acids. V dropped 7 bases and J dropped 6; count of bases not matched to a gene: 11. CDR1 and CDR2 (germline): MGHRA, YSYEKL. CDR3 bases: TGCGCCAGCACCCGTACCGGACAGGACCCTGAAGCTTTCTTT. Its translation is CASTRTGQDPEAFF.

The chain links TRBV20-1 to TRBJ1-2; D ambiguous. CDR1 DFQATT and CDR2 SNEGSKA come from the germline V gene (reference sequence). There are 15 residues in the CDR3. V was shortened by 3 bases and J by 1 base, with 15 bases between the two germline ends. The CDR3 coding sequence is TGCAGTGCTAGTATCCCCCAGACCTTTAACTATGGCTACACCTTC. This sequence encodes CSASIPQTFNYGYTF.